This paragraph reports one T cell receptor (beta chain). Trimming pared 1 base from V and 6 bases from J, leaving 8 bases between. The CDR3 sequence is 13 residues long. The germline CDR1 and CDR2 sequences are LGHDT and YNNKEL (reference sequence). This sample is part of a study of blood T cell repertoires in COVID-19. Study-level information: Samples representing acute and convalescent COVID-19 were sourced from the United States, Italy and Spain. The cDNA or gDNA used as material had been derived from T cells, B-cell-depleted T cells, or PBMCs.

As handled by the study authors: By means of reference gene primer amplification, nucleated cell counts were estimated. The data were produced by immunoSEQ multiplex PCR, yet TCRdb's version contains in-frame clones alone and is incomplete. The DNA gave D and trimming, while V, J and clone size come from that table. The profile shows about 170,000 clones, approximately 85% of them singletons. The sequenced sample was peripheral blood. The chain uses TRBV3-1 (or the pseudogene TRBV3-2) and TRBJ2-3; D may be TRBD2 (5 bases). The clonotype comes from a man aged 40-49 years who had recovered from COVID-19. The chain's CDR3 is CASSQVERDTQYF. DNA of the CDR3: TGTGCCAGCAGCCAAGTGGAGCGGGATACGCAGTATTTT.